Sequencing of this T cell receptor (beta chain) was carried out in a study of shared clonotypes between healthy human individuals. This clone was observed a single time. What it recognizes is unknown. Unsorted PBMC samples were amplified in replicate PCRs containing about 300 ng DNA, about 28,000 T cell genomes. The assay was immunoSEQ multiplex PCR, and TCRdb's table has in-frame clones only and misses some. The sample carries approximately 480,000 clones, about three quarters recorded once. Study results and caveats: The low donor count limited represented genetic and exposure-history diversity.

The TCR originated in a woman aged 40-49 years in good health. Some clones in this sample may be carry-over from other donors' samples. Sequencing used PBMCs.

The CDR3 DNA reads TGTGCCAGCAGTGTAGAGTATAGCGGGGAGCTGTTTTTT. Protein sequence: CASSVEYSGELFF. The chain has TRBV2 and TRBJ2-2; D not resolved. Looked up from germline, CDR1 is SNHLY and CDR2 is FYNNEI. The CDR3 loop spans 13 amino acids. V dropped 4 bases and J dropped 7 bases, with 10 bases sitting between them.